The clone carrying this T cell receptor (beta chain) was counted a single time. This sample was included in a study of T cell responses to AZD1222 COVID-19 vaccine. The data were produced by immunoSEQ multiplex PCR, yet TCRdb's version contains in-frame clones alone and is incomplete. Among approximately 72,000 clones listed, 80% to 90% were seen once. Per germline, CDR1 GTSNPN and CDR2 SVGIG (reference sequence). The ends were cut back, 8 bases at V and 3 bases at J, with 13 bases in the middle. The CDR3 sequence is 12 residues long. The clonotype originates from an adult who received the AZD1222 COVID-19 vaccine. The rearrangement uses TRBV30 and TRBJ1-2, with D perhaps TRBD1 (5 bases). Source: peripheral blood, taken 28 days after the second AZD1222 dose. CDR3 sequence reads: CARRGVYYGYTF. In nucleotides, the CDR3 is TGTGCCCGACGGGGCGTTTACTATGGCTACACCTTC.